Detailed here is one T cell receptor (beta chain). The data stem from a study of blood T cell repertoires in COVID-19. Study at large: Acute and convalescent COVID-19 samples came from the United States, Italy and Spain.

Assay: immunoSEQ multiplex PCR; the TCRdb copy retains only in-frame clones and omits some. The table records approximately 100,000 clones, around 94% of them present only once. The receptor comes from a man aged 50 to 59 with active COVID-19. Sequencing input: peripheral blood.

The CDR3 DNA reads as TGTGCCAGCAGCCAAGAAGGAGCGTGGAGGGCCAGCGGGACTACGGGCTCCTACAATGAGCAGTTCTTC. It specifies CASSQEGAWRASGTTGSYNEQFF. V and J are TRBV14 and TRBJ2-1, with TRBD2 identical over 7 bases. The germline V gene encodes CDR1 SGHDN and CDR2 FVKESK. This CDR3 has 23 amino acids. The trim removed 0 bases at V and 0 bases at J, leaving 23 bases unmatched.